This TCR beta chain was identified during a study of blood T cell repertoires in COVID-19. Whole-study context: Acute and convalescent COVID-19 samples came from the United States, Italy and Spain. Sources were T cells, B-cell-depleted T cells, or PBMCs; the material itself was cDNA or gDNA.

Authors' analysis steps: The assay estimated nucleated cells by amplifying reference gene primers. Repertoires were generated with immunoSEQ multiplex PCR, while TCRdb's copy carries only in-frame clones and drops some. For V, J and clone size, that table is used; D and trimming come from the DNA. The sample shows around 240,000 clones, roughly 84% of them seen only once. CDR3 length: 13 amino acids. Germline V gene lookup returns CDR1 SNHLY and CDR2 FYNNEI. The V and J ends lost 3 bases and 4 bases respectively, with 8 bases between them. The sequence came from a man in his forties with acute or convalescent COVID-19. The sequencing input was peripheral blood. The V gene is TRBV2, the J gene TRBJ2-3; D is uncertain. The CDR3 nucleotides are TGTGCCAGCAGTGACAGGTCCCCAGATACGCAGTATTTT. This sequence encodes CASSDRSPDTQYF.